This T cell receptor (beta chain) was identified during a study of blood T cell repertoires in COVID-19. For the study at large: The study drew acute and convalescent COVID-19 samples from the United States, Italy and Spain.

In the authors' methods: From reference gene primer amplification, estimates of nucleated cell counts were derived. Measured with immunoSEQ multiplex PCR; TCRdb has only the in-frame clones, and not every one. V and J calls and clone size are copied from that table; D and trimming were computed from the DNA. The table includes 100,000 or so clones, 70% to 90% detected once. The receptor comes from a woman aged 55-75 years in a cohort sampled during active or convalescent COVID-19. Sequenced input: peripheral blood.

CDR3: CASSATDIFSTDTQYF. CDR3 coding DNA: TGTGCCAGCAGCGCAACGGACATTTTTAGCACAGATACGCAGTATTTT. The rearrangement joins TRBV9 to TRBJ2-3, with TRBD1 as a possible D gene (5 bases). Per the germline V gene, CDR1 is SGDLS and CDR2 is YYNGEE. The length of the CDR3 is 16 residues. Trimming took 3 bases from V and 0 from J, leaving 14 bases between them.